This T cell receptor (beta chain) was identified during a study of T-cell memory formation after mild COVID-19. Study findings and constraints: Balance between CD4 and CD8 was seen in clones contracting day 15 to 85, and a CD4+ lean was seen in later expanders.

This clonotype was picked up many times. No antigen is known for it. Germline-derived CDR1 and CDR2 are SGHAT and FQNNGV. The CDR3 sequence is 20 residues long. The V segment lost 5 bases and the J segment 4 bases; nucleotides outside the gene matches: 20. Via MiXCR, TCRdb re-called the 5' RACE reads, giving one row per CDR3 protein. The sample has about 280,000 distinct CDR3 sequences; 8.2% are singletons. V gene TRBV11-2 combines with J gene TRBJ2-1; 10 bases map to TRBD1. Sequencing was carried out using PBMCs or a T cell subset sorted from them (not recorded which). The TCR was taken from a man aged 18 to 30 who had mild COVID-19 (a few samples of this study predate the infection). Cell type and time point are not known. CDR3 bases: TGTGCCAGCAGCCTATTAGGGGGACAGGGGATGTTGGTTGGGTACAATGAGCAGTTCTTC. Residues: CASSLLGGQGMLVGYNEQFF.